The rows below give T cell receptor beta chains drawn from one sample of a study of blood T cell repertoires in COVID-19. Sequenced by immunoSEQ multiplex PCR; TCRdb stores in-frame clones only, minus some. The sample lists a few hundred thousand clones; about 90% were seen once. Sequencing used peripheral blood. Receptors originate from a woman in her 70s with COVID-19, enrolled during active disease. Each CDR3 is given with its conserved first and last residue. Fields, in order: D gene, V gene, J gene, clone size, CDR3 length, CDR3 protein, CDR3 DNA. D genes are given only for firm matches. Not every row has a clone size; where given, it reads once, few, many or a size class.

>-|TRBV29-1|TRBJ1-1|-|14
CSILTGRTGTEAFF
TGCAGCATACTAACCGGGAGAACAGGCACTGAAGCTTTCTTT
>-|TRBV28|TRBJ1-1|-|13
CASSFRVNTEAFF
TGTGCCAGCAGTTTCAGGGTGAACACTGAAGCTTTCTTT
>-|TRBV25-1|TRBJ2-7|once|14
CASSDADSSYEQYF
TGTGCCAGCAGTGACGCCGACAGTAGCTACGAGCAGTACTTC
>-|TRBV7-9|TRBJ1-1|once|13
CASSFGGLTEAFF
TGTGCCAGCAGCTTCGGGGGATTAACTGAAGCTTTCTTT
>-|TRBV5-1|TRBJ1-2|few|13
CASSLGGVAGYTF
TGCGCCAGCAGCTTGGGGGGAGTCGCCGGCTACACCTTC
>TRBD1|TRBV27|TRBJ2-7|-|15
CASSTLGTGAYEQYF
TGTGCCAGTAGCACCCTTGGGACAGGGGCCTACGAGCAGTACTTC
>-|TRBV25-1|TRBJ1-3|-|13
CASTRGSGNTIYF
TGTGCCAGCACCAGGGGCTCTGGAAACACCATATATTTT
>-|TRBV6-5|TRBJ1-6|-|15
CASSYGPTYNSPLHF
TGTGCCAGCAGTTACGGGCCTACTTATAATTCACCCCTCCACTTT
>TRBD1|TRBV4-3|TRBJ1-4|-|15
CASSQVDRANEKLFF
TGCGCCAGCAGCCAAGTCGACAGGGCGAACGAAAAACTGTTTTTT
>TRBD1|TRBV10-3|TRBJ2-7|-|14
CAISVGTGVHEQYF
TGTGCCATCAGTGTCGGGACAGGGGTCCACGAGCAGTACTTC
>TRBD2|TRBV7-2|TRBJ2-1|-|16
CASSSPYSGRIDEQFF
TGTGCCAGCAGCTCCCCCTATAGCGGGAGAATAGATGAGCAGTTCTTC
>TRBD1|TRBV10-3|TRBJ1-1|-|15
CAISDRDRGQTEAFF
TGTGCCATCAGTGACCGGGACAGGGGTCAGACTGAAGCTTTCTTT
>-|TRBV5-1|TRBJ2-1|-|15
CASSLPLVSYNEQFF
TGCGCCAGCAGCTTACCCCTAGTGTCCTACAATGAGCAGTTCTTC
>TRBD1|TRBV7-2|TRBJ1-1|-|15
CASSLTGQGALEAFF
TGTGCCAGCAGCTTAACGGGACAGGGGGCGCTTGAAGCTTTCTTT
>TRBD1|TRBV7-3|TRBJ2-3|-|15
CASSQRQGAADTQYF
TGTGCCAGCAGCCAAAGACAGGGGGCGGCAGATACGCAGTATTTT
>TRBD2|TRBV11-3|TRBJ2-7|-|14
CASSFGGSAYEQYF
TGTGCCAGCAGCTTTGGCGGGAGCGCCTACGAGCAGTACTTC
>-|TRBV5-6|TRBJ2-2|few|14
CASSLGAGSGELFF
TGTGCCAGCAGCTTGGGGGCTGGGTCCGGGGAGCTGTTTTTT
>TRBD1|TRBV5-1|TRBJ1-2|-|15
CASSGGQGTTYGYTF
TGCGCCAGCAGCGGAGGACAGGGGACTACCTATGGCTACACCTTC
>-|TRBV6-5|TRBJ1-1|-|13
CASSYGQNTEAFF
TGTGCCAGCAGTTATGGACAAAACACTGAAGCTTTCTTT
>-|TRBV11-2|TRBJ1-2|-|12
CASSYTGYGYTF
TGTGCCAGCAGCTACACAGGCTATGGCTACACCTTC
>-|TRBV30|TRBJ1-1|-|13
CAWSFRMNTEAFF
TGTGCCTGGAGTTTCAGAATGAACACTGAAGCTTTCTTT
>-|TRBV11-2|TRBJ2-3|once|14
CASSLERVTDTQYF
TGTGCCAGCAGCTTAGAACGGGTGACAGATACGCAGTATTTT
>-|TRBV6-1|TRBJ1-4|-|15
CASSELLDRIGKLFF
TGTGCCAGCAGTGAACTCCTAGACCGGATTGGAAAACTGTTTTTT
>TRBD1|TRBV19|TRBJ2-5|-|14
CATIGQGEIETQYF
TGTGCCACCATAGGACAGGGGGAAATTGAGACCCAGTACTTC
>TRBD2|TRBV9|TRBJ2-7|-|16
CASSVRASGQYYEQYF
TGTGCCAGCAGCGTAAGGGCTAGCGGCCAATACTACGAGCAGTACTTC
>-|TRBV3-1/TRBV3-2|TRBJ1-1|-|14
CASSRQTENTEAFF
TGTGCCAGCAGCCGACAGACTGAGAACACTGAAGCTTTCTTT
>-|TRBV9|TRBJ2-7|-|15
CASSVGQLSSYEQYF
TGTGCCAGCAGCGTAGGACAGCTCAGCTCCTACGAGCAGTACTTC
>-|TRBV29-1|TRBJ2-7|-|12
CSVSLLEGEQYF
TGCAGCGTCAGCCTACTAGAGGGCGAGCAGTACTTC
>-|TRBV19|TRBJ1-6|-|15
CASSISGWRNSPLHF
TGTGCCAGTAGTATATCGGGATGGCGTAATTCACCCCTCCACTTT
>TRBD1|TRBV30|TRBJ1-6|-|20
CAWNQNTFWGQGSNNSPLHF
TGTGCCTGGAACCAGAACACCTTCTGGGGACAGGGGTCGAATAATTCACCCCTCCACTTT
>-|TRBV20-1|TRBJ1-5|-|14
CSASGGGLGQPQHF
TGCAGTGCTAGTGGAGGGGGATTGGGTCAGCCCCAGCATTTT
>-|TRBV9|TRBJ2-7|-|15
CASSPHRDPGDEQYF
TGTGCCAGCAGCCCACACAGGGATCCCGGGGACGAGCAGTACTTC
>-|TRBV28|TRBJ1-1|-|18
CASSPIGLGQPQRTEAFF
TGTGCCAGCAGTCCTATTGGGCTCGGACAGCCCCAACGTACTGAAGCTTTCTTT
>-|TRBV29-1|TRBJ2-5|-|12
CSVRAGGETQYF
TGCAGCGTTAGGGCAGGGGGGGAGACCCAGTACTTC
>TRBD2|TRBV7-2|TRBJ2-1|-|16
CASSTQLAGGYNEQFF
TGTGCCAGCAGCACTCAACTAGCGGGAGGGTACAATGAGCAGTTCTTC
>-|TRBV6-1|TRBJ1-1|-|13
CASSERGNTEAFF
TGTGCCAGCAGTGAACGGGGTAACACTGAAGCTTTCTTT
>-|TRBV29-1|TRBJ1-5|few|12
CSAGGGNQPQHF
TGCAGCGCCGGGGGAGGGAATCAGCCCCAGCATTTT